These 9 T cell receptor beta chains share one sample of origin, sequenced in a study of OX40 agonist ivuxolimab in advanced cancers. Profiling relied on immunoSEQ multiplex PCR, and the TCRdb table lists in-frame clones only, not all of them. The sample lists 100,000 or so clones, roughly 80% seen once, with approximately 5% in the top ten. The source was CD4+ or CD8+ T cells sorted from blood, collected in a trial of the OX40 agonist ivuxolimab. All receptors derive from an adult with an advanced solid tumor such as melanoma, head and neck, liver or kidney cancer.

The rearrangement uses TRBV5-1 and TRBJ1-2, with D perhaps matching TRBD1 (6 bases). The CDR3 loop spans 15 amino acids. Germline V gene sequence: CDR1 SGHRS, CDR2 YFSETQ. The ends were cut back, 0 bases at V and 4 bases at J, with 13 bases in the middle. CDR3 loop: CASSLARGGPYGYTF. CDR3 DNA: TGCGCCAGCAGCTTGGCTCGCGGGGGGCCCTATGGCTACACCTTC.

The rearrangement links TRBV2 to TRBJ2-1; the D gene is possibly TRBD2 (6 bases). V was pared by 5 bases and J by 2 bases, with 13 bases between. From germline, CDR1 is SNHLY and CDR2 FYNNEI. The CDR3 covers 15 residues. The CDR3 sequence is CASSRGGGTYNEQFF. CDR3 bases: TGTGCCAGCAGTAGAGGTGGCGGGACCTACAATGAGCAGTTCTTC. Full variable domain (remainder filled in from reference TRBV2 and TRBJ2-1): EPEVTQTPSHQVTQMGQEVILRCVPISNHLYFYWYRQILGQKVEFLVSFYNNEISEKSEIFDDQFSVERPDGSNFTLKIRSTKLEDSAMYFCASSRGGGTYNEQFFGPGTRLTVL.

This sequence joins TRBV10-1 and TRBJ2-7; TRBD2 might be the D (6 bases). The CDR3 consists of 13 residues. Looked up from germline, CDR1 is WNHNN and CDR2 is SYGVQD (reference sequence). V lost 11 bases and J lost 1, with 15 bases in between. The CDR3 DNA sequence: TGCGCCGGATACCGGGGGAAATCCTACGAGCAGTACTTC. It translates to CAGYRGKSYEQYF.

This sequence joins TRBV10-1 and TRBJ2-7; TRBD1 matches 7 bases. CDR3 length: 15 residues. Trimming removed 6 bases from V and 0 bases from J; junction bases left unmatched: 8. Germline V gene data show CDR1 as WNHNN and CDR2 as SYGVQD (reference sequence). CDR3 bases: TGCGCCAGCAGCCCCGGACAGGCGCACTCCTACGAGCAGTACTTC. Translation: CASSPGQAHSYEQYF.

Points on this clone: This sample includes further DNA sequences coding for the same CDR3. The chain employs TRBV11-2 and TRBJ2-7; TRBD1 is a possible D gene (6 bases). The CDR3 has 15 amino acids. Trimming took off 0 bases at V and 0 bases at J, with 9 bases between the two ends. Germline V gene sequence: CDR1 SGHAT, CDR2 FQNNGV. CDR3 bases: TGTGCCAGCAGCTTAGAGGGCAGGGGCTCCTACGAGCAGTACTTC. Its translation: CASSLEGRGSYEQYF. The complete variable domain, with remaining parts taken from reference TRBV11-2 and TRBJ2-7, reads EAGVAQSPRYKIIEKRQSVAFWCNPISGHATLYWYQQILGQGPKLLIQFQNNGVVDDSQLPKDRFSAERLKGVDSTLKIQPAKLEDSAVYLCASSLEGRGSYEQYFGPGTRLTVT.

This chain connects TRBV29-1 to TRBJ1-2; D remains ambiguous. The CDR3 runs to 14 residues. Germline V gives CDR1 SQVTM, CDR2 ANQGSEA. The V and J ends lost 4 bases and 0 bases respectively, with 12 bases between them. The CDR3 protein is CSVGRLGANYGYTF. Here the CDR3 DNA reads TGCAGCGTTGGCCGACTCGGAGCTAACTATGGCTACACCTTC.

The V call is TRBV5-1, the J call TRBJ1-2; tentatively, D is TRBD1 (5 bases). Trimming pared 4 bases from V and 1 base from J, leaving 20 bases between. Germline-derived CDR1 and CDR2 are SGHRS and YFSETQ. There are 17 residues in the CDR3. The CDR3 loop is CASSVGPTPIYNYGYTF. The CDR3 DNA reads as TGCGCCAGCAGCGTGGGACCTACCCCGATATATAACTATGGCTACACCTTC.

The J gene is TRBJ1-6, the V gene TRBV6-6; D is ambiguous. Germline V CDR1 and CDR2: MNHNY, SVGAGI (reference sequence). This CDR3 is 13 amino acids long. Trimming cost V 5 bases and J 2 bases, with 4 bases left between them. The CDR3 DNA is TGTGCCAGCAGTCGGACCTATAATTCACCCCTCCACTTT. Translation: CASSRTYNSPLHF.

V gene TRBV23-1 combines with J gene TRBJ2-7; D is uncertain. TRBV23-1 is noted as an ORF with a role that remains uncertain. V was shortened by 2 bases and J by 8 bases, with 10 bases between the two germline ends. This CDR3 contains 12 residues. DNA of the CDR3: TGCGCCAGCAGTCAAATCGGTCAGAAGCAGTACTTC. Translation gives CASSQIGQKQYF.